This TCR beta chain was documented in a study of CD8+CD57+ T cells in acquired aplastic anemia. The wider study: The average read count for CD4+ cells in healthy donors was about 9.9 million.

Study conclusions and caveats: CD8+ Simpson's diversity did not differ significantly between patients and controls. The number of CD8+ CDR3 sequences shared by patients and controls was approximately 30.

This clonotype has at least ten counts. Its antigen is still unknown. TCR beta VDJ combinations and CDR3 sequences were profiled from genomic DNA. In TCRdb, the reads were re-called with MiXCR into one record per CDR3 protein. This repertoire shows roughly 130,000 distinct CDR3 sequences, about 46% found once; its top ten account for 2.5% to 3%. Per germline, CDR1 SGHAT and CDR2 FQNNGV. V lost 5 bases, J lost 0 bases, and 9 bases lay in between. This CDR3 has 14 amino acids. This clonotype was obtained from a human donor in good health, serving as a control. The chain links TRBV11-2 to TRBJ2-3, with D possibly being TRBD1 or TRBD2 (6 bases each). The sequenced sample was sorted CD4+, CD8+, or CD8+CD57+ T cells (not recorded which) from PBMCs. CDR3 sequence reads: CASSPGASTDTQYF. CDR3 bases: TGTGCCAGCAGCCCGGGGGCTAGCACAGATACGCAGTATTTT.